This TCR beta chain was retrieved from a study of memory CD4+ T cells and cytomegalovirus serostatus. Across the study: This sample comes from healthy Belgian adults, several CMV seropositive, approximately 22 seronegative. Whole-study findings and limits: Suggested: most of the CMV-linked TCR signature lies in CD4+ memory cells. CD4+ memory repertoires contained 67 of 164 reported CMV TCRbeta sequences.

The method was immunoSEQ multiplex PCR; TCRdb's version includes in-frame clones alone and lacks a portion of them. Here the sample spans about 61,000 clones, around three quarters being singletons. The sort gate was single viable CD3+CD4+CD8-CD45RO+ cells for memory CD4+ T cells. Germline values: CDR1 SGHAT, CDR2 FQDESV (reference sequence). The V and J ends lost 3 bases and 1 base respectively, with 5 bases between them. There are 13 residues in the CDR3. Comments on this clone: Its target is not known.

The origin of this receptor is an adult in good health and CMV-seronegative. Some clones in this sample may be carry-over from other donors' samples. The sequencing input was memory CD4+ T cells from blood. The rearrangement links TRBV11-1 to TRBJ2-3, with D unclear. In DNA form, the CDR3 reads TGTGCCAGCAGCTTCCGGGGCACAGATACGCAGTATTTT. Encoded protein: CASSFRGTDTQYF.